This T cell receptor beta chain was captured by sequencing in a study of beta chain features in type 1 diabetes. This clone appeared a few times. Antigen unknown. Regarding the study as a whole: A closer apparent resemblance between naive, central memory and Treg TCRB repertoires was seen in patients than in healthy donors. There was a moderate but significant shortening of TCRB CDR3s in all four CD4+ subsets of Type 1 diabetes patients.

A CD45RO/CCR7/CD25/CD127/CD95/CD27 panel sorted naive, central memory, regulatory and stem cell-like memory CD4+ cells. Germline-derived CDR1 and CDR2 are MNHNS and SASEGT. The CDR3 covers 15 residues. The ends lost 4 bases at V and 6 bases at J; junction bases unmatched: 7. The authors reverse transcribed all of the isolated RNA, so sequencing captured expressed TCRB transcripts. The table came from immunoSEQ multiplex PCR; TCRdb's copy has only in-frame clones and leaves some out. The table records roughly 500,000 clones, approximately 28% of them present only once. The TCR was taken from a man aged 18 to 35 in good health. The gene calls are TRBV6-1 and TRBJ2-2; 8 bases agree with TRBD1. Sequencing input: naive CD4+ T cells from blood. The CDR3 coding sequence is TGTGCCAGCAGTGCGGACAGGGCGGTCGCCGGGGAGCTGTTTTTT. Protein: CASSADRAVAGELFF.